Sequencing of this T cell receptor beta chain was carried out in a study of blood T cell repertoires in COVID-19. This clone appeared a single time. Original processing methods: Amplification with reference gene primers provided the estimates of nucleated cell counts. TCRdb's copy holds only in-frame clones and misses some; the assay was immunoSEQ multiplex PCR. V, J and clone size reflect that table, while D and trimming were determined from the DNA. The table lists 150,000 to 180,000 clones, 83% of them singletons. A Seattle source enrolled patients during active infection and followed them longitudinally. J was trimmed by 0 bases and V by 0 bases; bases with no gene match: 2. CDR3 length: 16 residues. Germline lookup yields CDR1 SGHRS and CDR2 YFSETQ.

The sequence derives from a woman aged 55 to 70 with COVID-19, enrolled during active disease. This chain connects TRBV5-1 to TRBJ1-3; 8 positions agree with TRBD1. The sequenced sample was peripheral blood. The chain's CDR3 is CASSLGDRSSGNTIYF. DNA of the CDR3: TGCGCCAGCAGCTTGGGGGACAGGAGCTCTGGAAACACCATATATTTT.